This TCR beta chain was obtained from a study of blood T cells in healthy people across ages. Study-wide context: Through template switching, about one barcoded beta molecule was captured per two T cells, as measured in model experiments. Notes on the study in general: With age, beta diversity per million T cells declined roughly linearly, significantly by about 40.

This clonotype was detected a few times. Its antigen is not identified. The CDR3 has 13 residues. With 3 bases removed from V and 3 bases from J, the gap between germline ends came to 8 bases. Germline CDR1 and CDR2: LGHNA and YSLEER. A second PCR of about 6 to 11 cycles used a sample-barcoded 5' primer and a J-beta primer mix. MiXCR was run by TCRdb on the 5' RACE reads, yielding one entry per CDR3 protein. The data show approximately 760,000 distinct CDR3 sequences, 20% to 25% seen once. The same data also went into a second study, on T cells of mothers and their children.

Material: blood. The receptor was isolated from a boy aged 10-17 years in good health. The chain links TRBV4-3 to TRBJ1-1; D gene unclear. The DNA of the CDR3 is TGCGCCAGCAGCCACGAGGGTGACACTGAAGCTTTCTTT. This gives the protein CASSHEGDTEAFF.